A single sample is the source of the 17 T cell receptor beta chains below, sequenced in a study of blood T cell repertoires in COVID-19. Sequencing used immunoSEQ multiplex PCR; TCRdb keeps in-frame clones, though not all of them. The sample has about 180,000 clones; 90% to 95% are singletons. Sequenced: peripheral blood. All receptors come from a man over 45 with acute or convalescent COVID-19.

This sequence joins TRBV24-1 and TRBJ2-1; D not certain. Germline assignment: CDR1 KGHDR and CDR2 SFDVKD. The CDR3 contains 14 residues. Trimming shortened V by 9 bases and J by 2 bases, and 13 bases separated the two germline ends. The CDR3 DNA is TGTGCCACCTCGAGCGCCTCTACCTACAATGAGCAGTTCTTC. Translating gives CATSSASTYNEQFF.

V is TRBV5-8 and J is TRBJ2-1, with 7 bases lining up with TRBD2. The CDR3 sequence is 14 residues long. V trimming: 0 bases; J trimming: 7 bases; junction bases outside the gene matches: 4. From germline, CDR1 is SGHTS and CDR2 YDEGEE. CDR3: CASSLAGRTNEQFF. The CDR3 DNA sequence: TGTGCCAGCAGCTTGGCCGGGAGGACGAATGAGCAGTTCTTC.

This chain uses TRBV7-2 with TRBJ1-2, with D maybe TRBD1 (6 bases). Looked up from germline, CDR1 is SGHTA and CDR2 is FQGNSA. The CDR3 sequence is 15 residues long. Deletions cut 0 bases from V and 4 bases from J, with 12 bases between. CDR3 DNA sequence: TGTGCCAGCAGCTTAGCGGGACAAGGGCCCTATGGCTACACCTTC. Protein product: CASSLAGQGPYGYTF.

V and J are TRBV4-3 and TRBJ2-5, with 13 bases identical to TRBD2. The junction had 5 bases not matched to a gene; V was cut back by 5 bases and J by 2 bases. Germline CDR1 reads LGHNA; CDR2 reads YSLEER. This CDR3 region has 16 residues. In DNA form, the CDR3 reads TGCGCCAGCAGCAGACTAGCGGGGGGACTTCAAGAGACCCAGTACTTC. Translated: CASSRLAGGLQETQYF.

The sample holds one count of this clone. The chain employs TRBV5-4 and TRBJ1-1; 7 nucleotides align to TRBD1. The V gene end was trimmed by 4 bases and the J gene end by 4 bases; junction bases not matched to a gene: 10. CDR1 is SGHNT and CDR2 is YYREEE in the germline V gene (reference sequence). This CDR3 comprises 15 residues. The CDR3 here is CASSAQTGRVTEAFF. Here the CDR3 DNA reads TGTGCCAGCAGCGCCCAGACAGGGCGGGTCACTGAAGCTTTCTTT. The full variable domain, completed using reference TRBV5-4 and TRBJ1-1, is ETGVTQSPTHLIKTRGQQVTLRCSSQSGHNTVSWYQQALGQGPQFIFQYYREEENGRGNFPPRFSGLQFPNYSSELNVNALELDDSALYLCASSAQTGRVTEAFFGQGTRLTVV.

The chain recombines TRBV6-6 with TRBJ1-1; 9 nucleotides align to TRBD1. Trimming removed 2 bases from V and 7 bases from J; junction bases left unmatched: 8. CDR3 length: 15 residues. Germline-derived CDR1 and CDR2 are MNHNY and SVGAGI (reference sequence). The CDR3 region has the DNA TGTGCCAGCAGTTACCCGGGACAGGGTAGTCATGAAGCTTTCTTT. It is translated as CASSYPGQGSHEAFF.

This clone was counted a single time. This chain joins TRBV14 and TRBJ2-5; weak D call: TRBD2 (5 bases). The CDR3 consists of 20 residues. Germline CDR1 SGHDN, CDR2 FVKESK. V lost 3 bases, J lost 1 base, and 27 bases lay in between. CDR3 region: CASSHFRGSIVGEVQETQYF. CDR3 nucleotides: TGTGCCAGCAGCCACTTCAGAGGGTCGATTGTGGGTGAGGTCCAAGAGACCCAGTACTTC.

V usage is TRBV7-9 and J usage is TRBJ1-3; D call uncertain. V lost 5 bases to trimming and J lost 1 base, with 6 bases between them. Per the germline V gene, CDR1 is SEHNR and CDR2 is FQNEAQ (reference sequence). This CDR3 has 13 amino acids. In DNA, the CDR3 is TGTGCCAGCAGCCGCACATCTGGAAACACCATATATTTT. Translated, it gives CASSRTSGNTIYF.

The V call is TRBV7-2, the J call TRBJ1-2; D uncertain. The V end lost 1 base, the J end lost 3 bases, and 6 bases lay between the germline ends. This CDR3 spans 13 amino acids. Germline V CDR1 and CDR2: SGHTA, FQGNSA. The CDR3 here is CASSLVTDYGYTF. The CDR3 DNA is TGTGCCAGCAGCTTAGTTACGGACTATGGCTACACCTTC.

The CDR3 loop reads CASSISDNEQFF. Written as DNA, the CDR3 is TGTGCCAGTAGTATATCAGACAATGAGCAGTTCTTC. V gene TRBV19 combines with J gene TRBJ2-1; D not certain. Germline CDR1 and CDR2: LNHDA and SQIVND (reference sequence). V was cut by 2 bases and J by 5 bases, with 4 bases left in between. CDR3 length: 12 residues.

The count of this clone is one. CDR3 sequence reads: CASRILTGGYTF. The CDR3 DNA reads as TGTGCCAGCCGTATCCTCACGGGTGGCTACACCTTC. The chain couples TRBV28 to TRBJ1-2; no clear D. The CDR3 has 12 residues. Trimming took off 8 bases at V and 7 bases at J, with 14 bases between the two ends. In germline, CDR1 is MDHEN, CDR2 SYDVKM.

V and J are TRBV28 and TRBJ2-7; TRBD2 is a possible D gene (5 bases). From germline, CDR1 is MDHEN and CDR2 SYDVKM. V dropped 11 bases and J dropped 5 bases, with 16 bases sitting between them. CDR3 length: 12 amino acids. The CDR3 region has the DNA TGTGCCTCAAGCAGGAGGCTCGACGAGCAGTACTTC. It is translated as CASSRRLDEQYF.

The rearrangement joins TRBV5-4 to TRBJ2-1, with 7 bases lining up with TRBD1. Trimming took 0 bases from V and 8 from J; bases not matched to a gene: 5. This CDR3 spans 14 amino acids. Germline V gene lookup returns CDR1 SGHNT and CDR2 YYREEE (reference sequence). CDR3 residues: CASSLDRGSDEQFF. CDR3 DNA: TGTGCCAGCAGCTTGGACAGGGGAAGTGATGAGCAGTTCTTC.

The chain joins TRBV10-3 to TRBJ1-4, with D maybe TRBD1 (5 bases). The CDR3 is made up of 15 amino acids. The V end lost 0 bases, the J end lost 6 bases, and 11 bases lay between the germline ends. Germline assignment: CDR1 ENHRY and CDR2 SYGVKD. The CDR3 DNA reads TGTGCCATCAGTGAGTCCATGGAGACAGATGAAAAACTGTTTTTT. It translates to CAISESMETDEKLFF.

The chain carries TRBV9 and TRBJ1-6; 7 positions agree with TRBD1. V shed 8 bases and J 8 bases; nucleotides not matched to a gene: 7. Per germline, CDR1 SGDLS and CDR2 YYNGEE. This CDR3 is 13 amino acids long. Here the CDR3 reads CASQGVYDSPLHF. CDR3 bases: TGTGCCAGTCAGGGGGTATACGATTCACCCCTCCACTTT.

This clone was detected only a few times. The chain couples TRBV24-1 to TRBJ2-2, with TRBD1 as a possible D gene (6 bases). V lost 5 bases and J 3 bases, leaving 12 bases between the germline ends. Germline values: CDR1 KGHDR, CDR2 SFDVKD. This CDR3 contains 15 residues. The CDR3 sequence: CATSATGRHTGELFF. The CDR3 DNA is TGTGCCACCAGTGCCACAGGGCGTCACACCGGGGAGCTGTTTTTT.

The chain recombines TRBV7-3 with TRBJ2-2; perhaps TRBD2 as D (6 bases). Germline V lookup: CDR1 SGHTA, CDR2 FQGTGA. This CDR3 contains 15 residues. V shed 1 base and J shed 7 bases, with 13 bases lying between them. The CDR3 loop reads CASSLMEGSGGELFF. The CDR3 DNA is TGTGCCAGCAGCTTAATGGAGGGTAGTGGCGGGGAGCTGTTTTTT.